Below, 4 T cell receptor beta chains from the same sample are listed, as sequenced in a study of regulatory dendritic cells for organ transplantation. Sorted T cells were CFSE-labeled and cultured around 5 days with allogeneic regulatory or mature dendritic cells at 1:10. Their antigen targets remain unknown. The method was immunoSEQ multiplex PCR; TCRdb's version includes in-frame clones alone and lacks a portion of them. Of some 3,800 clones in the sample, over 55% are singletons; the top ten hold just under 25%. The sequenced sample consisted of memory CD8+ T cells from blood cultured with dendritic cells. The subset denotes: CD45RO+ memory T cells. These receptors were taken from a human donor in good health.

This sequence joins TRBV19 and TRBJ2-7; possibly TRBD1 or TRBD2 for D (5 bases each). Per the germline V gene, CDR1 is LNHDA and CDR2 is SQIVND (reference sequence). This CDR3 has 14 amino acids. Between the trimmed V and J ends, which lost 1 base and 4 bases, there was a span of 11 bases. CDR3 region: CASSIGDEWYEQYF. CDR3 in DNA: TGTGCCAGTAGTATAGGGGACGAATGGTACGAGCAGTACTTC.

The chain employs TRBV6-5 and TRBJ2-3, with D perhaps matching TRBD1 or TRBD2 (5 bases each). CDR3 length equals 14 residues. Germline values: CDR1 MNHEY, CDR2 SVGAGI. Trimming took off 5 bases at V and 2 bases at J, with 11 bases between the two ends. CDR3 region: CASSDSGHTDTQYF. CDR3 bases: TGTGCCAGCAGTGACAGCGGCCACACAGATACGCAGTATTTT.

This clone came up once. The chain links TRBV27 to TRBJ2-1, with no clear D. The V gene lost 0 bases and the J gene lost 6 bases, with 6 bases spanning the gap. This CDR3 has 13 residues. CDR1 is MNHEY and CDR2 is SMNVEV in the germline V gene (reference sequence). The CDR3 region is CASSLSWANEQFF. As DNA, the CDR3 is TGTGCCAGCAGTTTATCGTGGGCCAATGAGCAGTTCTTC.

This sequence joins TRBV4-3 and TRBJ1-2; 7 bases are a match to TRBD1. Germline V lookup: CDR1 LGHNA, CDR2 YSLEER. This CDR3 is 13 amino acids long. Trimming removed 3 bases from V and 3 bases from J; junction bases left unmatched: 1. The CDR3 protein is CASSQTGYYGYTF. The CDR3 nucleotides read TGCGCCAGCAGCCAGACAGGGTACTATGGCTACACCTTC.